The 9 T cell receptor beta chains presented below share a single source sample, sequenced in a study of cytomegalovirus exposure and HLA in healthy donors. 60 Vbeta and 13 Jbeta primers were used in PCR. Libraries were prepared by immunoSEQ multiplex PCR; TCRdb keeps only in-frame clonotypes and omits some of them. The repertoire consists of about 180,000 clones, with 76% occurring once and the leading ten covering about 1.5%. The sequenced sample consisted of PBMCs. Every receptor here comes from a man aged 18 to 35 in good health and CMV-seronegative.

The CDR3 loop reads CASSVGTGGVENTEAFF. The CDR3 region has the DNA TGTGCCAGCAGCGTCGGAACAGGGGGGGTCGAGAACACTGAAGCTTTCTTT. This chain uses TRBV9 with TRBJ1-1; TRBD1 matches 8 bases. This CDR3 spans 17 amino acids. V dropped 2 bases and J dropped 1; count of bases not matched to a gene: 10. The germline V gene has CDR1 SGDLS and CDR2 YYNGEE.

This chain connects TRBV27 to TRBJ1-2; D not certain. Per the germline V gene, CDR1 is MNHEY and CDR2 is SMNVEV (reference sequence). The CDR3 sequence is 15 residues long. The ends were cut back, 4 bases at V and 8 bases at J, with 20 bases in the middle. The CDR3 spells CASSSSSTPLRGYTF. The CDR3 bases are TGTGCCAGCAGTTCCTCCTCGACACCTCTGAGAGGCTACACCTTC.

The chain recombines TRBV13 with TRBJ2-1; no clear D gene. V lost 5 bases and J 2 bases, leaving 7 bases between the germline ends. CDR1 and CDR2 (germline): PRHDT, FYEKMQ (reference sequence). This CDR3 is 13 amino acids long. The DNA of the CDR3 is TGTGCCAGCAGCGATCGGGCCTACAATGAGCAGTTCTTC. Protein: CASSDRAYNEQFF.

As to this clone: A read error may account for a junction end that differs from germline. The V call is TRBV7-9, the J call TRBJ1-2, with 7 bases fitting TRBD1. This CDR3 has 12 amino acids. The germline V gene encodes CDR1 SEHNR and CDR2 FQNEAQ (reference sequence). The CDR3 is CSSSHRGKGYTF. As DNA, the CDR3 is TGTTCCAGCAGCCACAGGGGAAAGGGCTACACCTTC.

The rearrangement links TRBV7-8 to TRBJ1-1; 7 nucleotides agree with TRBD1. The CDR3 runs 14 residues. Germline-derived CDR1 and CDR2 are SGHVS and FQNEAQ. After removal of 4 bases from V and 2 bases from J, the junction contained 4 bases not matched to a gene. CDR3 in amino acids: CASSSGTANTEAFF. In nucleotides, the CDR3 is TGTGCCAGCAGCTCAGGGACAGCAAACACTGAAGCTTTCTTT. Together with reference TRBV7-8 and TRBJ1-1, the CDR3 gives the full variable domain: GAGVSQSPRYKVAKRGQDVALRCDPISGHVSLFWYQQALGQGPEFLTYFQNEAQLDKSGLPSDRFFAERPEGSVSTLKIQRTQQEDSAVYLCASSSGTANTEAFFGQGTRLTVV.

This chain joins TRBV14 and TRBJ1-3; D not certain. Germline lookup yields CDR1 SGHDN and CDR2 FVKESK. The CDR3 is 14 amino acids. V shed 1 base and J shed 4 bases, with 8 bases lying between them. The CDR3 reads CASSQAGRGNTIYF. The CDR3 DNA reads as TGTGCCAGCAGCCAAGCAGGTCGCGGAAACACCATATATTTT.

The V call is TRBV27, the J call TRBJ1-1, with 8 bases fitting TRBD1. Germline V gene sequence: CDR1 MNHEY, CDR2 SMNVEV (reference sequence). V lost 1 base, J lost 1 base, and 8 bases stayed unmatched. The CDR3 is made up of 17 amino acids. CDR3 nucleotides: TGTGCCAGCAGTTTATATCCAGGGGGCATCTGGAACACTGAAGCTTTCTTT. Its translation: CASSLYPGGIWNTEAFF.

The J gene is TRBJ1-6, the V gene TRBV10-3; no clear D gene. There are 14 residues in the CDR3. The ends were cut back, 3 bases at V and 7 bases at J, with 10 bases in the middle. Germline V gene data show CDR1 as ENHRY and CDR2 as SYGVKD. The CDR3 loop is CAISDIGENSPLHF. CDR3 in DNA: TGTGCCATCAGTGACATTGGAGAAAATTCACCCCTCCACTTT.

The CDR3 here is CASSAPIGVAGELFF. CDR3 sequence (DNA): TGTGCCAGCAGCGCACCAATCGGGGTCGCCGGGGAGCTGTTTTTT. The V call is TRBV13, the J call TRBJ2-2; tentatively, D is TRBD2 (5 bases). V lost 5 bases and J lost 6, with 16 bases in between. Germline assignment: CDR1 PRHDT and CDR2 FYEKMQ (reference sequence). CDR3 length equals 15 residues.